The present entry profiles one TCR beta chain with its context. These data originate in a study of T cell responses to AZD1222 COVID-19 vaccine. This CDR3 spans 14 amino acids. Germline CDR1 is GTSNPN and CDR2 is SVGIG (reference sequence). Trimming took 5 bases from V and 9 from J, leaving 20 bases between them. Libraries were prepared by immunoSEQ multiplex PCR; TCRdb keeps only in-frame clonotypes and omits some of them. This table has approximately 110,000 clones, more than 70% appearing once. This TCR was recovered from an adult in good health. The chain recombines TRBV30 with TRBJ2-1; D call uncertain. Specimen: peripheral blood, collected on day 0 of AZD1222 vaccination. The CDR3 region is CAWARGVGRSEQFF. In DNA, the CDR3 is TGTGCCTGGGCCCGCGGTGTGGGCCGGAGTGAGCAGTTCTTC.